The source of this T cell receptor beta chain is a study of T cells after yellow fever vaccination. This CDR3 has 10 residues. V gave up 7 bases and J gave up 8 bases, with 9 bases separating them. Looked up from germline, CDR1 is SQVTM and CDR2 is ANQGSEA. This clonotype showed up just a few times. TCRdb used MiXCR to reprocess the 5' RACE reads, holding one entry per CDR3 protein. Of about 510,000 distinct CDR3 sequences in the sample, around a fifth were seen once. The clonotype comes from a man between 18 and 29 years old who received the YFV17D yellow fever vaccine. Specimen: PBMCs, collected approximately 22 days after the first yellow fever vaccination. This chain uses TRBV29-1 with TRBJ2-1; unclear D gene. The CDR3 region has the DNA TGCAGCGCTCAAGACCATGAGCAGTTCTTC. This encodes CSAQDHEQFF.